This T cell receptor (beta chain) was retrieved from a study of T-cell memory formation after mild COVID-19. General study points: Balance between CD4 and CD8 was seen in clones contracting day 15 to 85, and a CD4+ lean was seen in later expanders. The SARS-CoV-2 specificity of second-wave clones reaching peak at day 37 remained unverified. Contracting CD8+ clones were enriched in EMRA, CD4+ mainly in CM and EM.

J lost 8 bases, V lost 4 bases, and 9 bases had no gene match. Germline CDR1 SGDLS, CDR2 YYNGEE. This CDR3 has 14 amino acids. In TCRdb, the 5' RACE reads were re-called with MiXCR into one record per CDR3 protein. The table lists a few hundred thousand distinct CDR3 sequences, less than 20% of them singletons. Only a few counts were recorded for this clonotype. The antigen is undetermined. Sequenced: PBMCs or a T cell subset sorted from them (not recorded which). The TCR originated in a man aged 18 to 29 who had mild COVID-19 (a few samples of this study predate the infection). Cell type and time point are not known. The chain recombines TRBV9 with TRBJ1-2, with 9 bases lining up with TRBD1. CDR3 residues: CASSPWTGDWGYTF. For the CDR3, the DNA is TGTGCCAGCAGCCCCTGGACAGGGGATTGGGGCTACACCTTC.